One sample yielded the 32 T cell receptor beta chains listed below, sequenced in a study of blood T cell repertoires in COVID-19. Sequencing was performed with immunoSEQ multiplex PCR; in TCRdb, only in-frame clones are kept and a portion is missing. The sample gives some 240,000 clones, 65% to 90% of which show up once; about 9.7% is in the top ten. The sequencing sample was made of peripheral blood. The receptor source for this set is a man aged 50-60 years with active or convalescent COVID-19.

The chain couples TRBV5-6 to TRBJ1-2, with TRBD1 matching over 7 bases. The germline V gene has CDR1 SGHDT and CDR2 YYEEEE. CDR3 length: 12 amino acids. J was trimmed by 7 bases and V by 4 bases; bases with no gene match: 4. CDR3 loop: CASSIRDSGYTF. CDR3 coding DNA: TGTGCCAGCAGCATCCGGGACAGTGGCTACACCTTC.

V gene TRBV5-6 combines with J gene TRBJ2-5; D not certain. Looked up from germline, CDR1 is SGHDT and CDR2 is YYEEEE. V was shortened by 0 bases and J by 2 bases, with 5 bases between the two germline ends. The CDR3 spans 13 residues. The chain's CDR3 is CASSLARQETQYF. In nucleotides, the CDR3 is TGTGCCAGCAGCTTGGCTAGACAAGAGACCCAGTACTTC.

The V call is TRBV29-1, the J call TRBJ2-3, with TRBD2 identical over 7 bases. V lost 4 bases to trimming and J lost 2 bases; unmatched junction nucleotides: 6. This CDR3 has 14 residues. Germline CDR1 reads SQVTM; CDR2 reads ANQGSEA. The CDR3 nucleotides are TGCAGCGTTGGTCCTAGCGGTAACACAGATACGCAGTATTTT. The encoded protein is CSVGPSGNTDTQYF.

The CDR3 loop reads CASSENITWGGINTIYF. CDR3 in DNA: TGTGCCAGCAGTGAAAACATTACCTGGGGGGGCATAAACACCATATATTTT. J is TRBJ1-3 and V is TRBV2; D may be TRBD1 (6 bases). Trimming shortened V by 2 bases and J by 6 bases, and 20 bases separated the two germline ends. Germline V gene data show CDR1 as SNHLY and CDR2 as FYNNEI. The CDR3 runs 17 residues. The full variable domain, with the rest looked up from reference TRBV2 and TRBJ1-3, is EPEVTQTPSHQVTQMGQEVILRCVPISNHLYFYWYRQILGQKVEFLVSFYNNEISEKSEIFDDQFSVERPDGSNFTLKIRSTKLEDSAMYFCASSENITWGGINTIYFGEGSWLTVV.

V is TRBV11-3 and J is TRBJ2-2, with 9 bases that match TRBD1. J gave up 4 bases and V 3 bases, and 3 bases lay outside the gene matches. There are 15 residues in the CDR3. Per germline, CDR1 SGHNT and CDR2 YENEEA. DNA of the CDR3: TGTGCCAGCAGCTTCAGACAGGGGGGCACCGGGGAGCTGTTTTTT. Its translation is CASSFRQGGTGELFF.

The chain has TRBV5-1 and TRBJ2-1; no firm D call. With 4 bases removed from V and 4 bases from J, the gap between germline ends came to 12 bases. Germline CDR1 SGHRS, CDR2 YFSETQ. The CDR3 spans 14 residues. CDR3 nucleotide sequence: TGCGCCAGCAGCCCTACCCCGGGTTACAATGAGCAGTTCTTC. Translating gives CASSPTPGYNEQFF.

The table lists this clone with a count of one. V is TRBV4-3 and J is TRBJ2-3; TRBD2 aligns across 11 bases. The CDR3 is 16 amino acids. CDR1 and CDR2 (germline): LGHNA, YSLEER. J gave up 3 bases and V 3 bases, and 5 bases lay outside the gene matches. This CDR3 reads CASSHEVAGGTDTQYF. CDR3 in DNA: TGCGCCAGCAGCCATGAGGTAGCGGGAGGGACAGATACGCAGTATTTT.

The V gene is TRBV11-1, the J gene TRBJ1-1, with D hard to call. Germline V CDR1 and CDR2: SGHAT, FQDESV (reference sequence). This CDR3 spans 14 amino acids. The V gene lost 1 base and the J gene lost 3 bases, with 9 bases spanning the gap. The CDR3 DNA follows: TGTGCCAGCAGCTTAGGGAGGGCTCACACTGAAGCTTTCTTT. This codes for CASSLGRAHTEAFF.

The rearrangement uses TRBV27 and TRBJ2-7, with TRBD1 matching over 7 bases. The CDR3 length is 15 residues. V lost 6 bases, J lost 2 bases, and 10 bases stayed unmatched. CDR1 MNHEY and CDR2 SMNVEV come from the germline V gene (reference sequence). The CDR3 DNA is TGTGCCAGCAGGCCTGGGTCAGGGGGTGCCTACGAGCAGTACTTC. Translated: CASRPGSGGAYEQYF.

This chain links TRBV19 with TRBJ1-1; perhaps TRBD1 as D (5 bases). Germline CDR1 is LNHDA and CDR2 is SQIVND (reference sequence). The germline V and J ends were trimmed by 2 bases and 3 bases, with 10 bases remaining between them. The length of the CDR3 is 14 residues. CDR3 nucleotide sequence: TGTGCCAGTAGTATAAGGGGTAGTGACACTGAAGCTTTCTTT. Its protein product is CASSIRGSDTEAFF.

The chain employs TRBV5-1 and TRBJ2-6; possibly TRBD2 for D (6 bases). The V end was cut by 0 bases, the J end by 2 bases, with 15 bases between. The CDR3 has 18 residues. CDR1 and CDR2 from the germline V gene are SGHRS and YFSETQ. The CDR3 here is CASSLVGSSGAGANVLTF. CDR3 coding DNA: TGCGCCAGCAGCTTGGTCGGGAGCAGCGGCGCTGGGGCCAACGTCCTGACTTTC.

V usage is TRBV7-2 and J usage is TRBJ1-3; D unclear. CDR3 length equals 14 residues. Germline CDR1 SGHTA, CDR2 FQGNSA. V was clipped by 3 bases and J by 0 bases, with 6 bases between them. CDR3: CASSFGSSGNTIYF. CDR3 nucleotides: TGTGCCAGCAGCTTCGGGAGCTCTGGAAACACCATATATTTT.

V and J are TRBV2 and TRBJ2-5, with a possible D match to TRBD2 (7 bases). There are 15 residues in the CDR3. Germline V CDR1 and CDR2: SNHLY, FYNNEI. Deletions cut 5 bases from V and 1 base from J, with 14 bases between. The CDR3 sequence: CASSRGGGSQETQYF. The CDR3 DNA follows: TGTGCCAGCAGTAGGGGAGGGGGGTCCCAAGAGACCCAGTACTTC.

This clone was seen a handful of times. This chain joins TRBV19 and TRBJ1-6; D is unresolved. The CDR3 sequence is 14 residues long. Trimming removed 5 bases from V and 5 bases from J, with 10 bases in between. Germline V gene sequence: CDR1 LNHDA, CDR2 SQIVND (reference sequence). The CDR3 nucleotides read TGTGCCAGTAGTGCGACATCCCATAATTCACCCCTCCACTTT. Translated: CASSATSHNSPLHF.

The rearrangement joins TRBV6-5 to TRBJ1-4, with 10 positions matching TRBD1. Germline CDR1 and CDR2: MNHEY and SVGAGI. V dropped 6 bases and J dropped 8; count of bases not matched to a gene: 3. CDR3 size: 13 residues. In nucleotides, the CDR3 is TGTGCCAGCAGGGACAGGGGGGGCGAAAAACTGTTTTTT. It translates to CASRDRGGEKLFF.

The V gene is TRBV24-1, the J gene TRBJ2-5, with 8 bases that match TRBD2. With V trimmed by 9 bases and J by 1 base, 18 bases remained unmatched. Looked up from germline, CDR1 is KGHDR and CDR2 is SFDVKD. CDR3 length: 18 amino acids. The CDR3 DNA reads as TGTGCCACCGCCCCACGGGGGGGCAAAGGGGGAGTCCAAGAGACCCAGTACTTC. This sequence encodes CATAPRGGKGGVQETQYF.

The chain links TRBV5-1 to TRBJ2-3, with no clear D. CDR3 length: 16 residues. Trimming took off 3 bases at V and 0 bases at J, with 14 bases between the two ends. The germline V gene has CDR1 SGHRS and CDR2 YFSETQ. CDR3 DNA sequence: TGCGCCAGCAGCTCTCTAACGGTATCTAGCACAGATACGCAGTATTTT. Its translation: CASSSLTVSSTDTQYF.

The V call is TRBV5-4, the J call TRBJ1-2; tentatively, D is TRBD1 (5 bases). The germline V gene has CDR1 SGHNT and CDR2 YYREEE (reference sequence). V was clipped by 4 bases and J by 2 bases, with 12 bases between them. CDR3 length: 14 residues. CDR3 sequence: CASSVRQRNYGYTF. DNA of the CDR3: TGTGCCAGCAGCGTAAGACAGAGAAACTATGGCTACACCTTC.

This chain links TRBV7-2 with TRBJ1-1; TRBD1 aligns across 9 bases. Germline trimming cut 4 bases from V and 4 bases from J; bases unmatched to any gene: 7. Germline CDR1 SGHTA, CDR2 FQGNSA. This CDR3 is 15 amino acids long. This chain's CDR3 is CASSSPPGQGTEAFF. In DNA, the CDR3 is TGTGCCAGCAGCTCCCCCCCGGGACAGGGCACTGAAGCTTTCTTT. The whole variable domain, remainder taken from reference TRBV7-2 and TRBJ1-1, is GAGVSQSPSNKVTEKGKDVELRCDPISGHTALYWYRQSLGQGLEFLIYFQGNSAPDKSGLPSDRFSAERTGGSVSTLTIQRTQQEDSAVYLCASSSPPGQGTEAFFGQGTRLTVV.

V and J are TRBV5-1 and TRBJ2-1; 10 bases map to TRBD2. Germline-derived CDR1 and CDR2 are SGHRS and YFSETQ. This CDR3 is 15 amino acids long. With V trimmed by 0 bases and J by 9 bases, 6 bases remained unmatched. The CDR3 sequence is CASSLAGLAGGEQFF. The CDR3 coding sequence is TGCGCCAGCAGCTTGGCCGGGTTAGCGGGAGGTGAGCAGTTCTTC.

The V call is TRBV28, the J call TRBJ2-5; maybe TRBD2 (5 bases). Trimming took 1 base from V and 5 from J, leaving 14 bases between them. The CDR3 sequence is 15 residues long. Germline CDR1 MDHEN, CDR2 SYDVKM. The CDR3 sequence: CASSLSAAEMETQYF. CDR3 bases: TGTGCCAGCAGTTTATCTGCAGCGGAGATGGAGACCCAGTACTTC.

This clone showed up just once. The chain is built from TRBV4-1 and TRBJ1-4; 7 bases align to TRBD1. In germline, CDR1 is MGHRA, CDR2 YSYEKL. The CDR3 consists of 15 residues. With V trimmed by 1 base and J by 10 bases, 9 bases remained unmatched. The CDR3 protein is CASSQGTGVGGKLFF. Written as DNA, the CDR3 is TGCGCCAGCAGCCAAGGGACAGGAGTTGGTGGAAAACTGTTTTTT.

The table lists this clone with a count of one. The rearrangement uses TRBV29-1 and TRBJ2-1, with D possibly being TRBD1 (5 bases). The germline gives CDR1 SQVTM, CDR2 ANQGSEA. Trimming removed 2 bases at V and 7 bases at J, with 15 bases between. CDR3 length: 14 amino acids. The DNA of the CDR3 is TGCAGCGTTGAATGGGGCCGTATCTTAAATGAGCAGTTCTTC. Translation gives CSVEWGRILNEQFF.

The CDR3 region is CASSQHSGGAPDTQYF. Written as DNA, the CDR3 is TGCGCCAGCAGCCAACATAGTGGGGGGGCACCAGATACGCAGTATTTT. The chain links TRBV4-3 to TRBJ2-3; a weak D match, TRBD2 (7 bases). The CDR3 extends over 16 amino acids. V lost 2 bases and J 4 bases, leaving 16 bases between the germline ends. Germline loops: CDR1 LGHNA, CDR2 YSLEER.

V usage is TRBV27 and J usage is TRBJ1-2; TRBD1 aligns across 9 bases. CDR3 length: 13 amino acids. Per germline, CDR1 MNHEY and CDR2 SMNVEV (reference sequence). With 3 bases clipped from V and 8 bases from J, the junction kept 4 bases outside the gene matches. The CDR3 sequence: CASSFPGTGGYTF. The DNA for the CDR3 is TGTGCCAGCAGTTTCCCCGGGACAGGGGGCTACACCTTC.

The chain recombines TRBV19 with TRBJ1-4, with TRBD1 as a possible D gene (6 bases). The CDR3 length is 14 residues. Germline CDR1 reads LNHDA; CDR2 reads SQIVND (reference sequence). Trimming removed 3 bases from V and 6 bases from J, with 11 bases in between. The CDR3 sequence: CASSMGRGYEKLFF. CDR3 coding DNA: TGTGCCAGTAGTATGGGCAGGGGATATGAAAAACTGTTTTTT.

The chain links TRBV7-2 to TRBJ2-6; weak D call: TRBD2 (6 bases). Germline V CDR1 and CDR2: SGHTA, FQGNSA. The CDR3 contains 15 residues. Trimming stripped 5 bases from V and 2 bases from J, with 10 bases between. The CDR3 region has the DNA TGTGCCAGCAGCCGGGACTGGACTGGGGCCAACGTCCTGACTTTC. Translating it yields CASSRDWTGANVLTF.

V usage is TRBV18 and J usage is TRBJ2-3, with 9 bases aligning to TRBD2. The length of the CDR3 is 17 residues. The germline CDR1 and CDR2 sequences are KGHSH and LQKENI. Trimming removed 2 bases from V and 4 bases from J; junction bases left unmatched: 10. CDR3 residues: CASSPAGGQVVADTQYF. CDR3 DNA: TGTGCCAGCTCACCAGCGGGGGGGCAAGTTGTTGCAGATACGCAGTATTTT. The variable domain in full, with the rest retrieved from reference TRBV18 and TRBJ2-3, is NAGVMQNPRHLVRRRGQEARLRCSPMKGHSHVYWYRQLPEEGLKFMVYLQKENIIDESGMPKERFSAEFPKEGPSILRIQQVVRGDSAAYFCASSPAGGQVVADTQYFGPGTRLTVL.

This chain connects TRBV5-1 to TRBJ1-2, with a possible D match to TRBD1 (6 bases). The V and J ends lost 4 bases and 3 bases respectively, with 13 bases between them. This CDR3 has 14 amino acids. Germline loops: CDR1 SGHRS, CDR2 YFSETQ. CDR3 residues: CASSPGRTDYGYTF. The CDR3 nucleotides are TGCGCCAGCAGCCCGGGCCGGACAGACTATGGCTACACCTTC.

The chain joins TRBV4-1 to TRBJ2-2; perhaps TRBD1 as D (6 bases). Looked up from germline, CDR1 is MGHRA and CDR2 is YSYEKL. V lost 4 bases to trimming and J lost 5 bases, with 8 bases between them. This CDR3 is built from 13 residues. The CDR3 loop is CASSLGTTGELFF. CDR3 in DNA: TGCGCCAGCAGCCTCGGGACAACCGGGGAGCTGTTTTTT.

The CDR3 DNA sequence: TGTGCCAGCAGCCAGCTAGCGGGAGGAGAGACCCAGTACTTC. Translated, it gives CASSQLAGGETQYF. This chain connects TRBV14 to TRBJ2-5; 11 positions agree with TRBD2. CDR1 SGHDN and CDR2 FVKESK come from the germline V gene. Trimming took 3 bases from V and 4 from J; bases not matched to a gene: 1. The length of the CDR3 is 14 residues.

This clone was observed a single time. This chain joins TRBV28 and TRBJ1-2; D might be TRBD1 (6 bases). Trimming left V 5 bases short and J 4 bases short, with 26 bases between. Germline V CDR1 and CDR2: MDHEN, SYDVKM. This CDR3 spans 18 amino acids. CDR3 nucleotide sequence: TGTGCCAGCAGTACACCAACAGAAACCCAGGGGTTCGGCTATGGCTACACCTTC. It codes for CASSTPTETQGFGYGYTF.